This T cell receptor beta chain was recovered during a study of long-term antiretroviral therapy in people with HIV. Each sample contained about 0.95-11 million cryopreserved PBMC, thawed before DNA extraction. Survey level was the resolution at which the v3.0 immunoSEQ assay ran. Some clones are missing from TCRdb's copy, which holds only in-frame ones; the method was immunoSEQ multiplex PCR. This sample yields 20,000 to 30,000 clones, of which around 85% are seen a single time; approximately 9.5% belongs to the top ten. Per the germline V gene, CDR1 is MGHRA and CDR2 is YSYEKL. Trimming removed 4 bases from V and 0 bases from J, with 16 bases in between. The CDR3 covers 16 residues. This clone appeared a few times.

The rearrangement uses TRBV4-1 and TRBJ2-7; either TRBD1 or TRBD2 may fit D (5 bases each). This sample comprised unsorted PBMCs, obtained 2.3 years after starting antiretroviral therapy. The clonotype comes from a man in his forties or fifties with HIV. Here the CDR3 reads CASSPRVSGTSYEQYF. CDR3 sequence (DNA): TGCGCCAGCAGCCCCCGGGTCTCGGGGACCTCCTACGAGCAGTACTTC.